Listed here are 17 T cell receptor beta chains from one sample, sequenced in a study of shared clonotypes between healthy human individuals. The repertoire was sequenced with immunoSEQ multiplex PCR; TCRdb's copy has only in-frame clones and lacks some. Among millions of clones, around 94% were seen once, and the ten largest hold roughly 0.14%. The sequenced sample consisted of naive CD4+ T cells sorted from blood. Sample subset: CD45RA+ positively selected. The receptors were gathered from a man younger than 35 in good health.

V and J are TRBV11-2 and TRBJ2-7; 7 nucleotides agree with TRBD1. Looked up from germline, CDR1 is SGHAT and CDR2 is FQNNGV. V was clipped by 6 bases and J by 4 bases; unmatched bases: 12. The CDR3 extends over 15 amino acids. The DNA for the CDR3 is TGTGCCAGCAGGGTGACAGGGTTTGGGGAATACGAGCAGTACTTC. Its protein is CASRVTGFGEYEQYF.

The rearrangement uses TRBV27 and TRBJ1-4; D is unclear. Trimming took off 4 bases at V and 7 bases at J, with 13 bases between the two ends. CDR1 is MNHEY and CDR2 is SMNVEV in the germline V gene (reference sequence). The CDR3 runs 14 residues. The DNA for the CDR3 is TGTGCCAGCAGTTCGACACCCCGGGGTGAAAAACTGTTTTTT. Translated: CASSSTPRGEKLFF.

This chain links TRBV9 with TRBJ2-1; 15 bases are shared with TRBD2. The CDR3 spans 21 residues. The V gene's germline CDR1 is SGDLS and CDR2 YYNGEE. V shed 0 bases, J shed 0 bases, and the junction held 10 bases outside the gene matches. The CDR3 sequence: CASSVDWLGTSGRSSYNEQFF. For the CDR3, the DNA is TGTGCCAGCAGCGTAGATTGGCTTGGGACTAGCGGGAGGTCCTCCTACAATGAGCAGTTCTTC.

The CDR3 is CASGLGLASYNEQFF. The CDR3, as DNA: TGTGCCAGCGGACTCGGACTAGCCTCCTACAATGAGCAGTTCTTC. The V and J genes are TRBV6-1 and TRBJ2-1; TRBD2 matches at 8 bases. With V trimmed by 8 bases and J by 0 bases, 6 bases remained unmatched. The CDR3 length is 15 residues. Germline loops: CDR1 MNHNS, CDR2 SASEGT.

J is TRBJ2-2 and V is TRBV4-1; TRBD1 matches 8 bases. The CDR3 sequence is 19 residues long. J lost 5 bases, V lost 1 base, and 15 bases had no gene match. Per germline, CDR1 MGHRA and CDR2 YSYEKL. CDR3: CASSQGPMRQGAWTGELFF. CDR3 bases: TGCGCCAGCAGCCAAGGCCCTATGAGGCAGGGGGCATGGACCGGGGAGCTGTTTTTT.

The chain carries TRBV5-4 and TRBJ1-1; tentative D call: TRBD1 (5 bases). V lost 0 bases and J lost 2, with 14 bases in between. The CDR3 covers 16 residues. Germline V gene data show CDR1 as SGHNT and CDR2 as YYREEE (reference sequence). The CDR3 sequence is CASSLEPGRENTEAFF. Here the CDR3 DNA reads TGTGCCAGCAGCTTGGAGCCAGGGAGGGAAAACACTGAAGCTTTCTTT.

The chain uses TRBV18 and TRBJ2-1; unclear D gene. The CDR3 length is 16 residues. The germline V gene has CDR1 KGHSH and CDR2 LQKENI. V was clipped by 0 bases and J by 0 bases, with 9 bases between them. In DNA, the CDR3 is TGTGCCAGCTCACCACCCTTTGAAGGCTCCTACAATGAGCAGTTCTTC. Translated: CASSPPFEGSYNEQFF.

The chain combines TRBV18 with TRBJ2-3; TRBD1 agrees at 9 bases. The CDR3 has 15 amino acids. V lost 6 bases, J lost 2 bases, and 6 bases stayed unmatched. Germline-derived CDR1 and CDR2 are KGHSH and LQKENI. CDR3 protein: CASSLDRGPTDTQYF. CDR3 nucleotide sequence: TGTGCCAGCTCCCTGGACAGGGGACCCACAGATACGCAGTATTTT. The full variable domain, rest sourced from reference TRBV18 and TRBJ2-3, is NAGVMQNPRHLVRRRGQEARLRCSPMKGHSHVYWYRQLPEEGLKFMVYLQKENIIDESGMPKERFSAEFPKEGPSILRIQQVVRGDSAAYFCASSLDRGPTDTQYFGPGTRLTVL.

J is TRBJ1-1 and V is TRBV11-2, with TRBD1 as a possible D gene (6 bases). CDR1 and CDR2 (germline): SGHAT, FQNNGV. V was pared by 0 bases and J by 3 bases, with 20 bases between. This CDR3 has 18 amino acids. The CDR3 DNA reads as TGTGCCAGCAGCTTAGATCTTACAGACCTCTCAGGGGACACTGAAGCTTTCTTT. Amino acid sequence: CASSLDLTDLSGDTEAFF. The full variable domain, its missing parts supplied by reference TRBV11-2 and TRBJ1-1, is EAGVAQSPRYKIIEKRQSVAFWCNPISGHATLYWYQQILGQGPKLLIQFQNNGVVDDSQLPKDRFSAERLKGVDSTLKIQPAKLEDSAVYLCASSLDLTDLSGDTEAFFGQGTRLTVV.

The chain's CDR3 is CASSFLGPDLEGYTF. The CDR3 region has the DNA TGTGCCAGCAGTTTTTTGGGACCGGACTTGGAAGGCTACACCTTC. The chain recombines TRBV28 with TRBJ1-2; D is possibly TRBD1 (5 bases). The germline V gene encodes CDR1 MDHEN and CDR2 SYDVKM. Trimming took off 3 bases at V and 8 bases at J, with 19 bases between the two ends. The CDR3 has 15 residues.

This chain joins TRBV7-9 and TRBJ2-7; 8 bases line up with TRBD1. This CDR3 comprises 15 residues. The germline gives CDR1 SEHNR, CDR2 FQNEAQ (reference sequence). V dropped 5 bases and J dropped 4; count of bases not matched to a gene: 10. CDR3 region: CASSPRGQGGYEQYF. The CDR3 DNA is TGTGCCAGCAGCCCGAGAGGACAGGGAGGATACGAGCAGTACTTC. Filled out from reference TRBV7-9 and TRBJ2-7, the complete variable domain reads DTGVSQNPRHKITKRGQNVTFRCDPISEHNRLYWYRQTLGQGPEFLTYFQNEAQLEKSRLLSDRFSAERPKGSFSTLEIQRTEQGDSAMYLCASSPRGQGGYEQYFGPGTRLTVT.

The V and J genes are TRBV7-3 and TRBJ2-2, with D maybe TRBD1 (6 bases). Germline-derived CDR1 and CDR2 are SGHTA and FQGTGA. The ends were cut back, 4 bases at V and 1 base at J, with 7 bases in the middle. The CDR3 is 14 amino acids. CDR3 nucleotides: TGTGCCAGCAGCTCGACAGGGAACACCGGGGAGCTGTTTTTT. Amino acid sequence: CASSSTGNTGELFF.

The chain recombines TRBV5-1 with TRBJ1-3; D not resolved. The V end was cut by 4 bases, the J end by 8 bases, with 10 bases between. Germline V gene lookup returns CDR1 SGHRS and CDR2 YFSETQ. The CDR3 contains 12 residues. Here the CDR3 reads CASSAWRDTIYF. DNA for the CDR3: TGCGCCAGCAGCGCCTGGAGGGACACCATATATTTT. Full variable domain (remainder filled in from reference TRBV5-1 and TRBJ1-3): KAGVTQTPRYLIKTRGQQVTLSCSPISGHRSVSWYQQTPGQGLQFLFEYFSETQRNKGNFPGRFSGRQFSNSRSEMNVSTLELGDSALYLCASSAWRDTIYFGEGSWLTVV.

CDR3 residues: CASSQGERGVIDTQYF. Written as DNA, the CDR3 is TGTGCCAGCAGCCAGGGAGAGAGAGGCGTGATAGATACGCAGTATTTT. The chain uses TRBV4-2 and TRBJ2-3; perhaps TRBD2 as D (5 bases). Germline lookup yields CDR1 LGHNA and CDR2 YNFKEQ. The CDR3 is 16 residues long. The V end was cut by 3 bases, the J end by 5 bases, with 18 bases between.

This clone has only one observation. V usage is TRBV9 and J usage is TRBJ1-1, with a weak D call TRBD1 (5 bases). The CDR3 covers 16 residues. Trimming removed 4 bases at V and 5 bases at J, with 21 bases between. Germline CDR1 and CDR2: SGDLS and YYNGEE. The CDR3 spells CASSRGEGIGHTEAFF. In DNA form, the CDR3 reads TGTGCCAGCAGCCGAGGGGAGGGGATAGGACATACTGAAGCTTTCTTT.

This chain uses TRBV6-5 with TRBJ1-2; no firm D call. Germline lookup yields CDR1 MNHEY and CDR2 SVGAGI. The CDR3 is 15 residues long. Trimming removed 5 bases at V and 0 bases at J, with 13 bases between. In DNA form, the CDR3 reads TGTGCCAGCAGTAAGGTAGACAACACTAACTATGGCTACACCTTC. Translation gives CASSKVDNTNYGYTF.

This sequence joins TRBV7-2 and TRBJ2-1; D gene ambiguous. Trimming stripped 5 bases from V and 12 bases from J, with 14 bases between. The CDR3 contains 12 residues. Germline V gene data show CDR1 as SGHTA and CDR2 as FQGNSA. CDR3 nucleotide sequence: TGTGCCAGCAGCGTACCCGGGTTGGGGCAGTTCTTC. The encoded protein is CASSVPGLGQFF.